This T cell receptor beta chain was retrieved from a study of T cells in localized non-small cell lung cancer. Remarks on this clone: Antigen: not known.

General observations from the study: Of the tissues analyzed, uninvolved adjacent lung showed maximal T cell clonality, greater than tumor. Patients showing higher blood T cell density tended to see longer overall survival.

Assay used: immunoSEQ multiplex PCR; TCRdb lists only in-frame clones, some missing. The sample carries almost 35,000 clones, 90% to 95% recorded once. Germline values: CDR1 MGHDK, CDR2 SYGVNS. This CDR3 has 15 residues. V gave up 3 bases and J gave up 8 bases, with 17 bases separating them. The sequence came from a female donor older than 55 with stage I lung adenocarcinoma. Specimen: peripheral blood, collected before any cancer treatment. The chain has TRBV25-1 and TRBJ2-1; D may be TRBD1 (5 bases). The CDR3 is CASSDSVDRMDEQFF. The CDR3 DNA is TGTGCCAGCAGTGATTCCGTCGACAGAATGGATGAGCAGTTCTTC. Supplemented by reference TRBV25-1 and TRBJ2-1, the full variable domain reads EADIYQTPRYLVIGTGKKITLECSQTMGHDKMYWYQQDPGMELHLIHYSYGVNSTEKGDLSSESTVSRIRTEHFPLTLESARPSHTSQYLCASSDSVDRMDEQFFGPGTRLTVL.